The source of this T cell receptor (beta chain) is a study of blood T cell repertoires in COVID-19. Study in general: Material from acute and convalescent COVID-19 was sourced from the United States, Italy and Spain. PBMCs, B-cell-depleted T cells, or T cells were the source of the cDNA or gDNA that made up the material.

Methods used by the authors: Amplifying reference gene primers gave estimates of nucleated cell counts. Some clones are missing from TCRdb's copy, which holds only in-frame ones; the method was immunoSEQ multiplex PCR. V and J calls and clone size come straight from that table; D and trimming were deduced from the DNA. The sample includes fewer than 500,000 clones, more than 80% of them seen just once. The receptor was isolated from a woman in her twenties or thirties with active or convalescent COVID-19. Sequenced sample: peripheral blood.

CDR3 sequence reads: CASSIAGDSGNTIYF. The CDR3 DNA reads TGTGCCAGTAGTATAGCAGGTGACTCTGGAAACACCATATATTTT. V and J are TRBV19 and TRBJ1-3; D is ambiguous. The CDR3 extends over 15 amino acids. Germline values: CDR1 LNHDA, CDR2 SQIVND (reference sequence). Trimming left V 1 base short and J 0 bases short, with 7 bases between.